The 4 T cell receptor beta chains listed next were all sequenced from one sample in a study of cytotoxic CD8 clonotypes in ibrutinib-treated CLL. TCRdb keeps only in-frame clones here, not all; method: immunoSEQ multiplex PCR. The repertoire holds under 300,000 clones, with approximately 79% as singletons. Here the sequenced sample was PBMCs, taken at disease progression, from a patient treated with ibrutinib. These receptors were collected from a human donor with chronic lymphocytic leukemia.

The chain employs TRBV29-1 and TRBJ1-1; D is undetermined. Trimming pared 0 bases from V and 0 bases from J, leaving 5 bases between. The CDR3 consists of 13 residues. CDR1 SQVTM and CDR2 ANQGSEA come from the germline V gene. The CDR3 DNA reads TGCAGCGTTGAAGACCCTATGAACACTGAAGCTTTCTTT. Protein: CSVEDPMNTEAFF.

The chain recombines TRBV5-1 with TRBJ2-1; 9 positions agree with TRBD1. J gave up 4 bases and V 0 bases, and 8 bases lay outside the gene matches. The CDR3 loop spans 17 amino acids. The V gene's germline CDR1 is SGHRS and CDR2 YFSETQ. The CDR3 is CASSLASRGTGYNEQFF. The CDR3 DNA is TGCGCCAGCAGCTTGGCCTCGAGAGGGACAGGGTACAATGAGCAGTTCTTC.

This sequence joins TRBV4-3 and TRBJ2-7; D is uncertain. The CDR3 totals 20 residues. V lost 1 base to trimming and J lost 7 bases, with 32 bases between them. Germline assignment: CDR1 LGHNA and CDR2 YSLEER. The DNA of the CDR3 is TGCGCCAGCAGCCAAGGATTGGAATATGAGACGCAGATGGGTGTAGGGGAGCAGTACTTC. This codes for CASSQGLEYETQMGVGEQYF.

The chain has TRBV5-1 and TRBJ2-7; no clear D gene. Germline assignment: CDR1 SGHRS and CDR2 YFSETQ. There are 13 residues in the CDR3. Deletions cut 4 bases from V and 0 bases from J, with 8 bases between. The CDR3: CASSQSPSYEQYF. The CDR3 nucleotides are TGCGCCAGCAGCCAAAGCCCCTCCTACGAGCAGTACTTC.